Below, 27 T cell receptor beta chains from the same sample are listed, as sequenced in a study of shared clonotypes between healthy human individuals. Produced via immunoSEQ multiplex PCR; TCRdb's table is partial and in-frame only. The table records some 1.5 million clones, around 95% of them present only once. Sequences were obtained from naive CD4+ T cells sorted from blood. Described subset: CD45RA+ positively selected. The source of these receptors is a man aged 25 to 45 in good health.

CDR3 region: CASSPGTRSYEQYF. Here the CDR3 DNA reads TGTGCCAGCAGCCCCGGGACCCGCTCCTACGAGCAGTACTTC. The chain recombines TRBV7-2 with TRBJ2-7; D may be TRBD1 or TRBD2 (5 bases each). The germline V gene has CDR1 SGHTA and CDR2 FQGNSA. The CDR3 runs to 14 residues. The V gene lost 5 bases and the J gene lost 0 bases, with 11 bases spanning the gap.

The V gene is TRBV9, the J gene TRBJ2-7, with 7 bases matching TRBD1. The CDR3 runs 15 residues. The J segment lost 1 base and the V segment lost 4 bases, leaving 8 bases of the junction unmatched. Looked up from germline, CDR1 is SGDLS and CDR2 is YYNGEE. CDR3 DNA sequence: TGTGCCAGCAGCCCTCGACAGGGTCGGTCCTACGAGCAGTACTTC. Its protein is CASSPRQGRSYEQYF.

V is TRBV5-4 and J is TRBJ1-3; possible D gene TRBD1, 5 bases. Germline CDR1 is SGHNT and CDR2 is YYREEE (reference sequence). With 3 bases removed from V and 0 bases from J, the gap between germline ends came to 10 bases. This CDR3 comprises 15 residues. The CDR3 nucleotides read TGTGCCAGCAGCTACGCAGGGTTCTCTGGAAACACCATATATTTT. Translating it yields CASSYAGFSGNTIYF.

The V gene is TRBV7-2, the J gene TRBJ2-7; D gene uncertain. In germline, CDR1 is SGHTA, CDR2 FQGNSA. The CDR3 extends over 15 amino acids. Trimming cost V 5 bases and J 2 bases, with 16 bases left between them. This chain's CDR3 is CASSLGVHGPYEQYF. The CDR3 DNA follows: TGTGCCAGCAGCCTTGGGGTTCACGGACCCTACGAGCAGTACTTC.

V and J are TRBV19 and TRBJ1-5; no firm D call. CDR1 is LNHDA, CDR2 SQIVND, per germline (reference sequence). This CDR3 has 16 amino acids. With 1 base removed from V and 2 bases from J, the gap between germline ends came to 12 bases. The DNA for the CDR3 is TGTGCCAGTAGTATAGTAAGGGTTTTACGCAATCAGCCCCAGCATTTT. This codes for CASSIVRVLRNQPQHF. Based on the CDR3 plus reference TRBV19 and TRBJ1-5, the full variable domain is DGGITQSPKYLFRKEGQNVTLSCEQNLNHDAMYWYRQDPGQGLRLIYYSQIVNDFQKGDIAEGYSVSREKKESFPLTVTSAQKNPTAFYLCASSIVRVLRNQPQHFGDGTRLSIL.

J is TRBJ2-1 and V is TRBV5-1; 10 bases line up with TRBD2. CDR1 SGHRS and CDR2 YFSETQ come from the germline V gene. The CDR3 covers 14 residues. V trimming: 4 bases; J trimming: 7 bases; junction bases outside the gene matches: 5. The CDR3 DNA reads as TGCGCCAGCAGCACCCAGCGGGGGGGGAATGAGCAGTTCTTC. It yields the protein CASSTQRGGNEQFF. The whole variable domain, remainder taken from reference TRBV5-1 and TRBJ2-1, is KAGVTQTPRYLIKTRGQQVTLSCSPISGHRSVSWYQQTPGQGLQFLFEYFSETQRNKGNFPGRFSGRQFSNSRSEMNVSTLELGDSALYLCASSTQRGGNEQFFGPGTRLTVL.

This clone was counted a few times. The V gene is TRBV2, the J gene TRBJ1-2; perhaps TRBD1 as D (5 bases). Germline assignment: CDR1 SNHLY and CDR2 FYNNEI. This CDR3 region has 14 residues. The germline V and J ends were trimmed by 5 bases and 4 bases, with 14 bases remaining between them. The CDR3 is CASSSTGTAYGYTF. The CDR3 bases are TGTGCCAGCAGTTCGACCGGGACGGCCTATGGCTACACCTTC.

The rearrangement links TRBV9 to TRBJ1-3; D is unclear. The CDR3 consists of 15 residues. Germline V CDR1 and CDR2: SGDLS, YYNGEE. Trimming cost V 2 bases and J 0 bases, with 9 bases left between them. The CDR3 region is CASSVTPNSGNTIYF. DNA of the CDR3: TGTGCCAGCAGCGTGACTCCCAACTCTGGAAACACCATATATTTT.

This clone was seen more than once but under ten times. The rearrangement uses TRBV5-1 and TRBJ2-7, with D hard to call. This CDR3 is 14 amino acids long. Germline CDR1 is SGHRS and CDR2 is YFSETQ. V lost 4 bases and J lost 5, with 16 bases in between. CDR3 coding DNA: TGCGCCAGCAGCCTCCAGGTGGGTCAGGACGAGCAGTACTTC. Encoded protein: CASSLQVGQDEQYF.

The V gene is TRBV12-5, the J gene TRBJ2-2; D remains ambiguous. The V gene lost 5 bases and the J gene lost 1 base, with 14 bases spanning the gap. Germline V lookup: CDR1 LGHNT, CDR2 FRNRAP. The CDR3 sequence is 16 residues long. Here the CDR3 reads CASGPYRAENTGELFF. The CDR3 nucleotides read TGTGCTAGTGGTCCCTACCGGGCGGAGAACACCGGGGAGCTGTTTTTT.

This chain uses TRBV27 with TRBJ2-7; a weak D match, TRBD2 (7 bases). V lost 3 bases and J lost 0, with 9 bases in between. The length of the CDR3 is 14 residues. Germline CDR1 and CDR2: MNHEY and SMNVEV (reference sequence). The chain's CDR3 is CASSFGGASYEQYF. DNA of the CDR3: TGTGCCAGCAGTTTTGGGGGGGCCTCCTACGAGCAGTACTTC.

Remarks on this clone: This CDR3 is also generated by other DNA sequences in the sample. The chain links TRBV7-9 to TRBJ2-1; D gene uncertain. V shed 6 bases and J shed 4 bases, with 4 bases lying between them. The CDR3 runs to 11 residues. Germline values: CDR1 SEHNR, CDR2 FQNEAQ (reference sequence). CDR3 DNA: TGTGCCAGCAGTGGATACAATGAGCAGTTCTTC. It translates to CASSGYNEQFF. The full variable domain, its missing parts supplied by reference TRBV7-9 and TRBJ2-1, is DTGVSQNPRHKITKRGQNVTFRCDPISEHNRLYWYRQTLGQGPEFLTYFQNEAQLEKSRLLSDRFSAERPKGSFSTLEIQRTEQGDSAMYLCASSGYNEQFFGPGTRLTVL.

The chain is built from TRBV19 and TRBJ1-5, with D perhaps matching TRBD1 (6 bases). Looked up from germline, CDR1 is LNHDA and CDR2 is SQIVND (reference sequence). The CDR3 covers 14 residues. Trimming cost V 10 bases and J 1 base, with 14 bases left between them. The CDR3 DNA reads TGTGCCACCGATCGACAGGCCAGCAATCAGCCCCAGCATTTT. It specifies CATDRQASNQPQHF.

For this clone: The identical CDR3 is also encoded by other nucleotide sequences in the sample. The chain couples TRBV5-1 to TRBJ2-1; 9 bases map to TRBD2. The CDR3 has 15 amino acids. The V and J ends lost 0 bases and 4 bases, in that order; junction bases with no gene match: 2. The V gene's germline CDR1 is SGHRS and CDR2 YFSETQ. The CDR3 nucleotides read TGCGCCAGCAGCTTGGCTAGCGGGGTTTACAATGAGCAGTTCTTC. This encodes CASSLASGVYNEQFF.

The sample holds one count of this clone. The J gene is TRBJ2-7, the V gene TRBV19; no clear D. The CDR3 is 16 residues long. CDR1 and CDR2 from the germline V gene are LNHDA and SQIVND (reference sequence). V dropped 5 bases and J dropped 2 bases, with 19 bases sitting between them. The CDR3 is CASSHSRPPGTYEQYF. CDR3 bases: TGTGCCAGTAGTCACTCTCGGCCCCCTGGGACCTACGAGCAGTACTTC.

The chain combines TRBV6-1 with TRBJ1-5; D not certain. The CDR3 extends over 13 amino acids. Germline V CDR1 and CDR2: MNHNS, SASEGT. Trimming pared 10 bases from V and 2 bases from J, leaving 12 bases between. The CDR3 sequence: CATHPGGNQPQHF. The CDR3 DNA reads TGTGCCACCCACCCAGGTGGCAATCAGCCCCAGCATTTT.

The J gene is TRBJ1-4, the V gene TRBV18; D uncertain. The germline gives CDR1 KGHSH, CDR2 LQKENI. The V and J ends lost 1 base and 5 bases respectively, with 11 bases between them. The CDR3 contains 15 residues. CDR3 loop: CASSPREAVNEKLFF. The CDR3 DNA follows: TGTGCCAGCTCACCACGTGAGGCCGTAAATGAAAAACTGTTTTTT. Full variable domain (remainder filled in from reference TRBV18 and TRBJ1-4): NAGVMQNPRHLVRRRGQEARLRCSPMKGHSHVYWYRQLPEEGLKFMVYLQKENIIDESGMPKERFSAEFPKEGPSILRIQQVVRGDSAAYFCASSPREAVNEKLFFGSGTQLSVL.

The chain links TRBV4-3 to TRBJ2-1, with D unclear. V lost 0 bases, J lost 10 bases, and 13 bases lay in between. CDR3 length equals 14 residues. Per germline, CDR1 LGHNA and CDR2 YSLEER. The CDR3 sequence is CASSQDVAVFEQFF. Written as DNA, the CDR3 is TGCGCCAGCAGCCAAGACGTAGCCGTATTCGAGCAGTTCTTC.

As concerns this clone: Other DNA sequences of this sample code for an identical CDR3. This rearrangement joins TRBV5-4 to TRBJ2-5; D unclear. Germline values: CDR1 SGHNT, CDR2 YYREEE (reference sequence). Trimming cost V 3 bases and J 2 bases, with 2 bases left between them. The CDR3 is made up of 11 amino acids. This CDR3 reads CASSSQETQYF. CDR3 coding DNA: TGTGCCAGCAGCTCGCAAGAGACCCAGTACTTC.

V usage is TRBV18 and J usage is TRBJ2-5; TRBD1 matches at 8 bases. V lost 4 bases to trimming and J lost 2 bases; unmatched junction nucleotides: 6. The CDR3 consists of 15 residues. CDR1 is KGHSH and CDR2 is LQKENI in the germline V gene. CDR3 amino acids: CASSRPGQDQETQYF. CDR3 in DNA: TGTGCCAGCTCACGCCCGGGACAGGATCAAGAGACCCAGTACTTC. The full variable domain, its missing parts supplied by reference TRBV18 and TRBJ2-5, is NAGVMQNPRHLVRRRGQEARLRCSPMKGHSHVYWYRQLPEEGLKFMVYLQKENIIDESGMPKERFSAEFPKEGPSILRIQQVVRGDSAAYFCASSRPGQDQETQYFGPGTRLLVL.

This rearrangement joins TRBV2 to TRBJ1-4; 7 nucleotides match TRBD1. Germline V gene data show CDR1 as SNHLY and CDR2 as FYNNEI. Unmatched junction bases numbered 6, after V lost 6 bases and J lost 8 bases. The CDR3 sequence is 13 residues long. CDR3 amino acids: CASRETGIEKLFF. CDR3 sequence (DNA): TGTGCCAGCAGAGAGACAGGGATCGAAAAACTGTTTTTT.

The V gene is TRBV15, the J gene TRBJ2-1, with 7 nucleotides matching TRBD1. After removal of 3 bases from V and 4 bases from J, the junction contained 3 bases not matched to a gene. CDR3 length equals 14 residues. Looked up from germline, CDR1 is LNHNV and CDR2 is YYDKDF (reference sequence). The CDR3: CATSSRDSYNEQFF. CDR3 coding DNA: TGTGCCACCAGCAGCCGGGACAGTTACAATGAGCAGTTCTTC. Full variable domain (rest looked up from reference TRBV15 and TRBJ2-1): DAMVIQNPRYQVTQFGKPVTLSCSQTLNHNVMYWYQQKSSQAPKLLFHYYDKDFNNEADTPDNFQSRRPNTSFCFLDIRSPGLGDTAMYLCATSSRDSYNEQFFGPGTRLTVL.

Concerning this clone: Other nucleotide sequences from this sample produce the same CDR3. The rearrangement links TRBV9 to TRBJ2-2, with TRBD2 matching over 7 bases. Trimming removed 2 bases from V and 5 bases from J; junction bases left unmatched: 0. The CDR3 runs 13 residues. Germline V CDR1 and CDR2: SGDLS, YYNGEE. The DNA of the CDR3 is TGTGCCAGCAGCGTTAGCGGGACCGGGGAGCTGTTTTTT. Translating it yields CASSVSGTGELFF.

The V and J genes are TRBV7-8 and TRBJ2-7, with D possibly matching TRBD2 (5 bases). Trimming took 5 bases from V and 0 from J, leaving 17 bases between them. The germline V gene has CDR1 SGHVS and CDR2 FQNEAQ. This CDR3 comprises 16 residues. The CDR3 loop is CASSPVSIDYSYEQYF. The CDR3 DNA follows: TGTGCCAGCAGCCCCGTTTCGATAGACTACTCCTACGAGCAGTACTTC.

Points on this clone: Other nucleotide sequences in the sample specify the same CDR3. The rearrangement links TRBV28 to TRBJ2-5; D possibly corresponds to TRBD1 (6 bases). Germline CDR1 MDHEN, CDR2 SYDVKM. The V gene lost 6 bases and the J gene lost 2 bases, with 10 bases spanning the gap. The CDR3 loop spans 13 amino acids. CDR3: CASSSGQQETQYF. CDR3 in DNA: TGTGCCAGCAGCTCCGGACAGCAAGAGACCCAGTACTTC.

This clone was picked up one time. The rearrangement joins TRBV11-2 to TRBJ2-3, with 11 bases aligning to TRBD2. The CDR3 spans 17 residues. V gave up 6 bases and J gave up 0 bases; unmatched junction bases: 8. In germline, CDR1 is SGHAT, CDR2 FQNNGV. The CDR3 here is CASRRLAGTSSTDTQYF. CDR3 DNA sequence: TGTGCCAGCAGGAGACTAGCGGGAACCTCTAGCACAGATACGCAGTATTTT. Drawing the rest from reference TRBV11-2 and TRBJ2-3, the complete variable domain is EAGVAQSPRYKIIEKRQSVAFWCNPISGHATLYWYQQILGQGPKLLIQFQNNGVVDDSQLPKDRFSAERLKGVDSTLKIQPAKLEDSAVYLCASRRLAGTSSTDTQYFGPGTRLTVL.

The chain joins TRBV27 to TRBJ1-5; no clear D gene. V lost 4 bases, J lost 9 bases, and 13 bases lay in between. This CDR3 spans 13 amino acids. Germline V CDR1 and CDR2: MNHEY, SMNVEV (reference sequence). CDR3 sequence reads: CASSWASHGPQHF. In DNA, the CDR3 is TGTGCCAGCAGTTGGGCTAGCCATGGGCCCCAGCATTTT.